The 15 T cell receptor beta chains below were found in one sample sequenced in a study of siplizumab effects on memory and regulatory T cells. Assay: immunoSEQ multiplex PCR; the TCRdb copy retains only in-frame clones and omits some. The sample holds around 83,000 clones, 90% seen once. The source material was CD4+ T cells sorted from blood. Receptor source: a human donor in good health.

The CDR3 region is CASSLRGQDTGELFF. The CDR3 nucleotides are TGCGCCAGCAGCTTGAGGGGGCAGGACACCGGGGAGCTGTTTTTT. The chain couples TRBV5-1 to TRBJ2-2; 7 bases agree with TRBD1. Losses at the gene ends were 1 base for V and 3 bases for J; bases not matched to a gene: 3. Germline loops: CDR1 SGHRS, CDR2 YFSETQ. The CDR3 has 15 residues.

The chain couples TRBV13 to TRBJ1-2; TRBD1 aligns across 7 bases. With V trimmed by 1 base and J by 7 bases, 6 bases remained unmatched. Germline CDR1 is PRHDT and CDR2 is FYEKMQ (reference sequence). The CDR3 has 14 residues. CDR3 sequence: CASSLVVGGAGYTF. CDR3 DNA: TGTGCCAGCAGCTTAGTTGTAGGGGGCGCTGGCTACACCTTC.

The chain recombines TRBV18 with TRBJ1-5, with D unclear. Germline loops: CDR1 KGHSH, CDR2 LQKENI. This CDR3 spans 14 amino acids. Trimming pared 2 bases from V and 2 bases from J, leaving 7 bases between. The CDR3 region is CASSPSGGNQPQHF. CDR3 sequence (DNA): TGTGCCAGCTCACCAAGCGGGGGCAATCAGCCCCAGCATTTT.

The V call is TRBV5-1, the J call TRBJ2-7; D not resolved. From germline, CDR1 is SGHRS and CDR2 YFSETQ. The CDR3 has 12 amino acids. V lost 0 bases and J lost 6, with 7 bases in between. CDR3 nucleotide sequence: TGCGCCAGCAGCTTGGGTCCAGCCGAGCAGTACTTC. This encodes CASSLGPAEQYF.

The gene calls are TRBV5-4 and TRBJ2-1; D might be TRBD1 (5 bases). The CDR3 consists of 13 residues. The germline V and J ends were trimmed by 4 bases and 5 bases, with 10 bases remaining between them. Germline CDR1 SGHNT, CDR2 YYREEE (reference sequence). CDR3 sequence (DNA): TGTGCCAGCAGCCTCCAGGGAAACAATGAGCAGTTCTTC. Protein: CASSLQGNNEQFF. The full variable domain, its missing parts supplied by reference TRBV5-4 and TRBJ2-1, is ETGVTQSPTHLIKTRGQQVTLRCSSQSGHNTVSWYQQALGQGPQFIFQYYREEENGRGNFPPRFSGLQFPNYSSELNVNALELDDSALYLCASSLQGNNEQFFGPGTRLTVL.

The rearrangement uses TRBV30 and TRBJ1-1, with no clear D. V was clipped by 1 base and J by 1 base, with 4 bases between them. CDR1 is GTSNPN, CDR2 SVGIG, per germline (reference sequence). This CDR3 has 12 amino acids. CDR3 nucleotides: TGTGCCTGGAGTGCCAGGAACACTGAAGCTTTCTTT. Amino acid sequence: CAWSARNTEAFF.

CDR3 loop: CASSPGTSGRLTYEQYF. In nucleotides, the CDR3 is TGTGCCAGCAGCCCCGGGACTAGCGGGAGGCTAACCTACGAGCAGTACTTC. The chain is built from TRBV5-6 and TRBJ2-7; TRBD2 matches 15 bases. V shed 4 bases and J 2 bases; nucleotides not matched to a gene: 7. Germline lookup yields CDR1 SGHDT and CDR2 YYEEEE. This CDR3 is 17 amino acids long.

The chain recombines TRBV7-8 with TRBJ2-2; TRBD1 aligns across 7 bases. J gave up 0 bases and V 5 bases, and 3 bases lay outside the gene matches. The CDR3 has 15 residues. Germline V gene sequence: CDR1 SGHVS, CDR2 FQNEAQ. CDR3 residues: CASSRQGPNTGELFF. The CDR3 DNA reads as TGTGCCAGCAGCCGACAGGGTCCGAACACCGGGGAGCTGTTTTTT.

The V gene is TRBV29-1, the J gene TRBJ2-1; maybe TRBD1 (5 bases). Per the germline V gene, CDR1 is SQVTM and CDR2 is ANQGSEA. The germline V and J ends were trimmed by 3 bases and 3 bases, with 12 bases remaining between them. This CDR3 is built from 14 residues. Here the CDR3 reads CSVDLLGVYNEQFF. CDR3 DNA: TGCAGCGTTGACCTTCTAGGGGTCTACAATGAGCAGTTCTTC.

The chain couples TRBV7-8 to TRBJ1-1, with 9 positions matching TRBD1. Trimming at V came to 4 bases and at J to 2 bases, leaving 2 bases not matched to a gene. This CDR3 region has 14 residues. Germline values: CDR1 SGHVS, CDR2 FQNEAQ. CDR3 in amino acids: CASSSTGGNTEAFF. DNA for the CDR3: TGTGCCAGCAGCTCTACAGGGGGCAACACTGAAGCTTTCTTT.

The V gene is TRBV6-6, the J gene TRBJ2-3, with a tentative D call TRBD2 (6 bases). V was pared by 2 bases and J by 0 bases, with 9 bases between. CDR1 and CDR2 (germline): MNHNY, SVGAGI (reference sequence). This CDR3 region has 15 residues. CDR3 DNA: TGTGCCAGCAGTTACCCGGGGACTAGCACAGATACGCAGTATTTT. Protein sequence: CASSYPGTSTDTQYF.

V usage is TRBV15 and J usage is TRBJ2-7; 13 bases agree with TRBD2. The CDR3 consists of 15 residues. With V trimmed by 1 base and J by 7 bases, 4 bases remained unmatched. Germline V gene lookup returns CDR1 LNHNV and CDR2 YYDKDF (reference sequence). CDR3 bases: TGTGCCACCAGCAGAGGGACTAGCGGGAGTAGGGAGCAGTACTTC. Translated, it gives CATSRGTSGSREQYF.

The chain recombines TRBV11-3 with TRBJ2-7; no reliable D call. V lost 2 bases, J lost 1 base, and 9 bases lay in between. The CDR3 is 14 residues long. Germline assignment: CDR1 SGHNT and CDR2 YENEEA. This CDR3 is CASSLYELSYEQYF. The CDR3, as DNA: TGTGCCAGCAGCTTATACGAACTTTCCTACGAGCAGTACTTC.

The chain combines TRBV7-3 with TRBJ2-1; TRBD2 aligns across 16 bases. The CDR3 covers 15 residues. Per germline, CDR1 SGHTA and CDR2 FQGTGA. Trimming removed 5 bases from V and 9 bases from J; junction bases left unmatched: 4. CDR3 sequence reads: CASSQGTSGRVEQFF. DNA for the CDR3: TGTGCCAGCAGCCAAGGGACTAGCGGGAGGGTTGAGCAGTTCTTC.

The rearrangement joins TRBV5-1 to TRBJ1-1; D is ambiguous. This CDR3 is built from 15 residues. Deletions cut 0 bases from V and 4 bases from J, with 13 bases between. The V gene's germline CDR1 is SGHRS and CDR2 YFSETQ. CDR3 sequence (DNA): TGCGCCAGCAGCTTGGGGACCAGAGCGGGCACTGAAGCTTTCTTT. This encodes CASSLGTRAGTEAFF.